What follows are 11 T cell receptor beta chains derived from one specimen sequenced in a study of cytomegalovirus exposure and HLA in healthy donors. Measured with immunoSEQ multiplex PCR; TCRdb has only the in-frame clones, and not every one. Here the sample spans 90,000 to 150,000 clones, roughly 90% being singletons. The specimen sequenced was PBMCs. These TCRs come from a woman under 30 in good health and CMV-seropositive.

The V and J genes are TRBV4-1 and TRBJ1-1, with D unclear. The CDR3 length is 15 residues. Germline CDR1 and CDR2: MGHRA and YSYEKL. Trimming removed 0 bases at V and 5 bases at J, with 13 bases between. The CDR3 sequence: CASSQDLWGGTEAFF. CDR3 sequence (DNA): TGCGCCAGCAGCCAAGATTTGTGGGGAGGAACTGAAGCTTTCTTT.

The chain combines TRBV28 with TRBJ2-7; D perhaps matches TRBD2 (7 bases). Looked up from germline, CDR1 is MDHEN and CDR2 is SYDVKM. V lost 6 bases and J 6 bases, leaving 21 bases between the germline ends. The CDR3 runs 15 residues. DNA for the CDR3: TGTGCCAGCAGCCCGGGGGGAGGGGGGCCCCTCGAGCAGTACTTC. This gives the protein CASSPGGGGPLEQYF.

The V and J genes are TRBV28 and TRBJ1-2; weak D call: TRBD1 (6 bases). CDR1 and CDR2 (germline): MDHEN, SYDVKM. V lost 4 bases and J 6 bases, leaving 18 bases between the germline ends. The CDR3 runs to 15 residues. CDR3 nucleotides: TGTGCCAGCAGTTCTACCTTCCCAGGGGACCATGGCTACACCTTC. This codes for CASSSTFPGDHGYTF.

The chain joins TRBV2 to TRBJ1-1; D gene unclear. Between the trimmed V and J ends, which lost 1 base and 10 bases, there was a span of 7 bases. The germline CDR1 and CDR2 sequences are SNHLY and FYNNEI. This CDR3 region has 11 residues. The CDR3 nucleotides read TGTGCCAGCAGTGAAGAGGGAGCAGCTTTCTTT. Protein: CASSEEGAAFF.

This chain uses TRBV15 with TRBJ2-7; TRBD2 aligns across 9 bases. The germline V gene encodes CDR1 LNHNV and CDR2 YYDKDF (reference sequence). This CDR3 is built from 15 residues. V was clipped by 0 bases and J by 2 bases; unmatched bases: 2. The CDR3 DNA follows: TGTGCCACCAGCAGAGAGGCTAGCGGGACCTACGAGCAGTACTTC. It yields the protein CATSREASGTYEQYF.

This chain links TRBV4-1 with TRBJ1-1; D not resolved. Deletions cut 0 bases from V and 0 bases from J, with 2 bases between. Germline CDR1 reads MGHRA; CDR2 reads YSYEKL. The CDR3 runs 13 residues. DNA for the CDR3: TGCGCCAGCAGCCAAGATATGAACACTGAAGCTTTCTTT. Its protein product is CASSQDMNTEAFF.

This clone was recorded only once. The genes are TRBV5-1 and TRBJ1-5; no reliable D call. Germline V gene sequence: CDR1 SGHRS, CDR2 YFSETQ. The germline V and J ends were trimmed by 0 bases and 6 bases, with 10 bases remaining between them. The CDR3 has 14 residues. The CDR3 region is CASSLGRAGQPQHF. CDR3 bases: TGCGCCAGCAGCTTGGGGAGGGCGGGTCAGCCCCAGCATTTT. The complete variable domain, with remaining parts taken from reference TRBV5-1 and TRBJ1-5, reads KAGVTQTPRYLIKTRGQQVTLSCSPISGHRSVSWYQQTPGQGLQFLFEYFSETQRNKGNFPGRFSGRQFSNSRSEMNVSTLELGDSALYLCASSLGRAGQPQHFGDGTRLSIL.

The chain carries TRBV7-2 and TRBJ1-5; TRBD1 aligns across 7 bases. Per germline, CDR1 SGHTA and CDR2 FQGNSA. This CDR3 has 16 residues. The V and J ends lost 5 bases and 1 base, in that order; junction bases with no gene match: 8. The CDR3 spells CASSLLPRGSNQPQHF. DNA for the CDR3: TGTGCCAGCAGCCTTTTACCCAGGGGGAGCAATCAGCCCCAGCATTTT.

This chain uses TRBV27 with TRBJ2-7; 12 bases fit TRBD2. This CDR3 comprises 18 residues. With 6 bases clipped from V and 4 bases from J, the junction kept 16 bases outside the gene matches. Germline V gene data show CDR1 as MNHEY and CDR2 as SMNVEV (reference sequence). The CDR3 region has the DNA TGTGCCAGCAGCGCTGGGCTAGCGGGAGGGCAGGGTAGGTACGAGCAGTACTTC. This gives the protein CASSAGLAGGQGRYEQYF.

This clone has just a few counts. The V and J genes are TRBV2 and TRBJ2-7, with D possibly being TRBD1 (5 bases). Per the germline V gene, CDR1 is SNHLY and CDR2 is FYNNEI. Trimming removed 6 bases at V and 4 bases at J, with 13 bases between. This CDR3 has 13 amino acids. The CDR3 DNA is TGTGCCAGCAGCGGACAAGGACCTTACGAGCAGTACTTC. Amino acids: CASSGQGPYEQYF.

The chain combines TRBV28 with TRBJ1-2; no clear D gene. CDR1 is MDHEN, CDR2 SYDVKM, per germline. V was trimmed by 2 bases and J by 4 bases, leaving 14 bases between them. CDR3 length: 15 residues. The CDR3 protein is CASSLLTQAVYGYTF. The CDR3 DNA reads TGTGCCAGCAGTTTACTGACCCAGGCAGTCTATGGCTACACCTTC.